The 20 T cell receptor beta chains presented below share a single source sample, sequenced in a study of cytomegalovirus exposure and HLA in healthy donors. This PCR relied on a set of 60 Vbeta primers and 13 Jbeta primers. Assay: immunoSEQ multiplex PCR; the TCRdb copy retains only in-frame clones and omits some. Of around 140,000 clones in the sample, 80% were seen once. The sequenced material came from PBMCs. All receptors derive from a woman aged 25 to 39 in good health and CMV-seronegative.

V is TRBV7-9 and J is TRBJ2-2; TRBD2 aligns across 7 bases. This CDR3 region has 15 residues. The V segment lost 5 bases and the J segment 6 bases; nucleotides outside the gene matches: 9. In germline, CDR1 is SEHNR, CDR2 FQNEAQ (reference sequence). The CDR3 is CASSRLALGPGELFF. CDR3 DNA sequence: TGTGCCAGCAGCCGACTAGCCTTAGGTCCCGGGGAGCTGTTTTTT.

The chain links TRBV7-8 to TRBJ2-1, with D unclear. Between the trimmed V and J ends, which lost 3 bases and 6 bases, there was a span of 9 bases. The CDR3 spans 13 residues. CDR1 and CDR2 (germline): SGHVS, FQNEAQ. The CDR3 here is CASSFRVLNEQFF. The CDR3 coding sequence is TGTGCCAGCAGCTTTCGGGTGCTCAATGAGCAGTTCTTC. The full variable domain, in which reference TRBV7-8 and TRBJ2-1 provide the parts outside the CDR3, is GAGVSQSPRYKVAKRGQDVALRCDPISGHVSLFWYQQALGQGPEFLTYFQNEAQLDKSGLPSDRFFAERPEGSVSTLKIQRTQQEDSAVYLCASSFRVLNEQFFGPGTRLTVL.

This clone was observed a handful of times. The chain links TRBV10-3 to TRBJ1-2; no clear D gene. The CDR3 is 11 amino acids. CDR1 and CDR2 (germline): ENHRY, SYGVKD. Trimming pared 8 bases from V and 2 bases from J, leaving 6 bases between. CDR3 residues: CAIGQNYGYTF. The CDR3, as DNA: TGTGCCATCGGGCAGAACTATGGCTACACCTTC.

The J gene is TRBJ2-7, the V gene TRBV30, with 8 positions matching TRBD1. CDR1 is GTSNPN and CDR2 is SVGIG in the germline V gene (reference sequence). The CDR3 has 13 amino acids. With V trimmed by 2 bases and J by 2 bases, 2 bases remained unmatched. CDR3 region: CAWSPTGAYEQYF. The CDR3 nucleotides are TGTGCCTGGAGTCCGACAGGGGCCTACGAGCAGTACTTC.

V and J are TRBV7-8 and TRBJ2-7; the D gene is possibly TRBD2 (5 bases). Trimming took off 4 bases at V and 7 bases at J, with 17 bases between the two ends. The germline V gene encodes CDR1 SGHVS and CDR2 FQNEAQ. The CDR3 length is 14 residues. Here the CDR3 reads CASSSPLGPGEQYF. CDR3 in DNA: TGTGCCAGCAGCTCCCCCCTAGGACCGGGAGAGCAGTACTTC.

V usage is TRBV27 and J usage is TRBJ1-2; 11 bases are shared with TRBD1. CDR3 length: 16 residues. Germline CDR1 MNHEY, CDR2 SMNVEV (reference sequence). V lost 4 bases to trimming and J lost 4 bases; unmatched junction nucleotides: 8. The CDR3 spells CASSSRDRGGLYGYTF. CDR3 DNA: TGTGCCAGCAGTTCCCGGGACAGGGGGGGACTCTATGGCTACACCTTC.

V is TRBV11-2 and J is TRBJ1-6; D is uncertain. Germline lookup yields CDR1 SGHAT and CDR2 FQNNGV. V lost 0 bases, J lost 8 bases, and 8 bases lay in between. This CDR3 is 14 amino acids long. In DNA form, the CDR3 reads TGTGCCAGCAGCTTAGAGGTTCAGTATTCACCCCTCCACTTT. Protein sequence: CASSLEVQYSPLHF.

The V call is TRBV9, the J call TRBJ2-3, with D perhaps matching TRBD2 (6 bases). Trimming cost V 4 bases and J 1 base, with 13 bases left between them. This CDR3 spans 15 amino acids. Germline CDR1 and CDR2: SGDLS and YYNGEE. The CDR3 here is CASSLGWGGTDTQYF. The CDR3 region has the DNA TGTGCCAGCAGCCTCGGCTGGGGGGGCACAGATACGCAGTATTTT.

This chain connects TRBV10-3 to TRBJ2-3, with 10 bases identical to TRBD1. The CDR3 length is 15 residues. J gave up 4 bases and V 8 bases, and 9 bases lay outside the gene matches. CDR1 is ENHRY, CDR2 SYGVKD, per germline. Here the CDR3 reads CAIGGDRGVPDTQYF. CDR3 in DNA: TGTGCCATCGGGGGGGACAGGGGAGTGCCAGATACGCAGTATTTT.

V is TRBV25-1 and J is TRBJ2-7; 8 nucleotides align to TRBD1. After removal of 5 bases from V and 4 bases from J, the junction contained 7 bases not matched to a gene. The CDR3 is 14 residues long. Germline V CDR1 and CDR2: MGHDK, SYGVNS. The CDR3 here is CASSSWTGPYEQYF. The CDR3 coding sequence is TGTGCCAGCAGTTCCTGGACAGGGCCATACGAGCAGTACTTC.

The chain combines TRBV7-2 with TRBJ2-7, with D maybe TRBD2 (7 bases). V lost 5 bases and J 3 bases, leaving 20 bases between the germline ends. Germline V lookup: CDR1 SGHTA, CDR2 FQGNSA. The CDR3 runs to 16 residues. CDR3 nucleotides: TGTGCCAGCAGCGTCTCATTTAGGGGGGGCCTCTACGAGCAGTACTTC. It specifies CASSVSFRGGLYEQYF.

This chain's CDR3 is CASSYPGQGIYEQYF. The CDR3 bases are TGTGCCAGCAGTTATCCGGGACAGGGGATCTACGAGCAGTACTTC. V usage is TRBV28 and J usage is TRBJ2-7; 10 bases agree with TRBD1. The germline gives CDR1 MDHEN, CDR2 SYDVKM. J gave up 3 bases and V 4 bases, and 6 bases lay outside the gene matches. CDR3 length: 15 amino acids.

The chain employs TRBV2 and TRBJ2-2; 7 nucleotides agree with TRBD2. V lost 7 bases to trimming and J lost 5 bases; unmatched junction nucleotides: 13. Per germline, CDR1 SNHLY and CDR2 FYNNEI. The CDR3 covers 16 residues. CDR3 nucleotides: TGTGCCAGCAAGGGCTCGCGGGGGTTTGGGACCGGGGAGCTGTTTTTT. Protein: CASKGSRGFGTGELFF.

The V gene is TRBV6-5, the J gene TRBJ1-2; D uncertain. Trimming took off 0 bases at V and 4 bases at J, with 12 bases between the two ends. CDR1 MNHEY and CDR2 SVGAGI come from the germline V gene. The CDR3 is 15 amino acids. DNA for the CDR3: TGTGCCAGCAGTTACTCGATGTCCGAGGCCTATGGCTACACCTTC. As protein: CASSYSMSEAYGYTF.

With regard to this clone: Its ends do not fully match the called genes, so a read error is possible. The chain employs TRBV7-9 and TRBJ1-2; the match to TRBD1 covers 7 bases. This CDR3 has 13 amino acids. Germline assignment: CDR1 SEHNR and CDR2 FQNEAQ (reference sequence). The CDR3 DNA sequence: TGTTCCAGTAGGGACAGTCTGAACTATGGCTACACCTTC. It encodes CSSRDSLNYGYTF.

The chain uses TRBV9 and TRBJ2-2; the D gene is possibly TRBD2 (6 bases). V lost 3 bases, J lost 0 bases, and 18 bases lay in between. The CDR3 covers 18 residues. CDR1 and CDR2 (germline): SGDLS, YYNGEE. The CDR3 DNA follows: TGTGCCAGCAGCGCATCACGAACGGGAGCGCCGAACACCGGGGAGCTGTTTTTT. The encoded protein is CASSASRTGAPNTGELFF.

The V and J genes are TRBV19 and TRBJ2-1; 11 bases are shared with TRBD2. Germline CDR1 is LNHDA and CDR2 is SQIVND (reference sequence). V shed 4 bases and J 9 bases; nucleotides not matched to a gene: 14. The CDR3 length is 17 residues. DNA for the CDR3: TGTGCCAGTAGTACAATTAGCGGGAGGGCAGGGGAGGGTGAGCAGTTCTTC. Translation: CASSTISGRAGEGEQFF.

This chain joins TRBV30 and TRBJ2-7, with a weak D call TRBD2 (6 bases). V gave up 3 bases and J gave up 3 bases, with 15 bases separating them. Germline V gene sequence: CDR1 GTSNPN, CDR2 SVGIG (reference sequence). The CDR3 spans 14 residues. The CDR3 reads CAWRWKAGNYEQYF. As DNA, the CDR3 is TGTGCCTGGAGATGGAAAGCGGGTAACTACGAGCAGTACTTC. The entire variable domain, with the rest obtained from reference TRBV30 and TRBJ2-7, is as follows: SQTIHQWPATLVQPVGSPLSLECTVEGTSNPNLYWYRQAAGRGLQLLFYSVGIGQISSEVPQNLSASRPQDRQFILSSKKLLLSDSGFYLCAWRWKAGNYEQYFGPGTRLTVT.

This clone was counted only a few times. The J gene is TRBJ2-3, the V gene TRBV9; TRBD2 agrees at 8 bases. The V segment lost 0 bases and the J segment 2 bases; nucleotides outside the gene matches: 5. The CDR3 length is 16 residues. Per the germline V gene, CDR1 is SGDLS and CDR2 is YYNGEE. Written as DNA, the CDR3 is TGTGCCAGCAGCGTAGGAACGGGAGGGACCACAGATACGCAGTATTTT. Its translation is CASSVGTGGTTDTQYF. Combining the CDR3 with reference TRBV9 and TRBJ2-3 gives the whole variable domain DSGVTQTPKHLITATGQRVTLRCSPRSGDLSVYWYQQSLDQGLQFLIQYYNGEERAKGNILERFSAQQFPDLHSELNLSSLELGDSALYFCASSVGTGGTTDTQYFGPGTRLTVL.

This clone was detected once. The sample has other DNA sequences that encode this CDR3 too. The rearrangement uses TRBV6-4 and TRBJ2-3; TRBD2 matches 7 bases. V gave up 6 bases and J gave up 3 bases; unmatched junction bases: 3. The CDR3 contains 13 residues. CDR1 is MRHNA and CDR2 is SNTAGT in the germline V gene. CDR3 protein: CASSGGSTDTQYF. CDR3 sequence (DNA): TGTGCCAGCAGCGGGGGGTCTACAGATACGCAGTATTTT.